This TCR beta chain came from a study of blood T cell repertoires in COVID-19. Overall study: Some COVID-19 samples were acute and others convalescent; all came from the United States, Italy and Spain. T cells, B-cell-depleted T cells, or PBMCs supplied cDNA or gDNA.

Repertoires were generated with immunoSEQ multiplex PCR, while TCRdb's copy carries only in-frame clones and drops some. The sample has fewer than 500,000 clones, approximately 90% seen once. Participant ages covered about 18 to 95 years across 20 to 25 US areas. Donors were grouped by their self-reported clinical history. The sequencing sample was made of PBMCs or T cells enriched from blood (not recorded which). This clonotype originated in a woman in her late teens or twenties with acute COVID-19.

The CDR3 DNA sequence: TGTGCCAGCAGTGAGCGGAGATTTTCGGGTACGCAGTATTTT. Encoded protein: CASSERRFSGTQYF. The chain has TRBV25-1 and TRBJ2-3; D is undetermined. Germline values: CDR1 MGHDK, CDR2 SYGVNS. The CDR3 extends over 14 amino acids. V was trimmed by 3 bases and J by 8 bases, leaving 15 bases between them.